This T cell receptor (beta chain) was obtained from a study of T-cell reconstitution after alpha-beta-depleted transplantation in children. Preparation of the TCRbeta library involved a method that used unique molecular identifiers. TCRdb itself ran the PCR reads through MiXCR, one entry per CDR3 protein. The data show about 610,000 distinct CDR3 sequences, with more than 9% seen just once and roughly 3.9% held by the top ten. This CDR3 comprises 14 residues. Germline assignment: CDR1 ENHRY and CDR2 SYGVKD. The V gene lost 5 bases and the J gene lost 4 bases, with 12 bases spanning the gap. This clonotype has just a few counts.

This sequence joins TRBV10-3 and TRBJ1-5; the D is unclear. Here the sequenced sample was PBMCs from the stem cell graft donor, taken from the stem cell graft. This clonotype originated in a human donor who donated a stem cell graft to a child with acute myeloid leukemia. CDR3 in DNA: TGTGCCATCAGTAGTGGGTCGGAAAATCAGCCCCAGCATTTT. It translates to CAISSGSENQPQHF.